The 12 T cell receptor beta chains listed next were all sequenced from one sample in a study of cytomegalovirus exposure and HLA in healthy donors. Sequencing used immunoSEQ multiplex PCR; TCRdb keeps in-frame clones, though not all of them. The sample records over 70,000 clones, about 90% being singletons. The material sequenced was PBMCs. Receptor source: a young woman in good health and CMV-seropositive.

The DNA for the CDR3 is TGTGCCAGCAGCTCCCAGACTGGACAGCCCCAGCATTTT. Amino acid sequence: CASSSQTGQPQHF. V is TRBV7-8 and J is TRBJ1-5, with D unresolved. CDR3 length: 13 amino acids. Between the trimmed V and J ends, which lost 4 bases and 7 bases, there was a span of 11 bases. Per germline, CDR1 SGHVS and CDR2 FQNEAQ.

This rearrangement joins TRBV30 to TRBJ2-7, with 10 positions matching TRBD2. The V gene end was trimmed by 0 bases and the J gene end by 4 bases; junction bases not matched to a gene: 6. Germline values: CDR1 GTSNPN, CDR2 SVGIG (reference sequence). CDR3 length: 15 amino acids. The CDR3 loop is CAWSVLGSGRYEQYF. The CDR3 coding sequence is TGTGCCTGGAGTGTACTCGGTAGCGGGAGGTACGAGCAGTACTTC.

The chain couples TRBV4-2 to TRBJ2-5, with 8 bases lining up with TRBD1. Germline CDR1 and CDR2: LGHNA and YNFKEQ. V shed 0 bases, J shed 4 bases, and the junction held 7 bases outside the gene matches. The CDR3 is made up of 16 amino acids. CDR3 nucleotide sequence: TGTGCCAGCAGCCAAGATCCCGGACAGGGTTCAGAGACCCAGTACTTC. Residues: CASSQDPGQGSETQYF.

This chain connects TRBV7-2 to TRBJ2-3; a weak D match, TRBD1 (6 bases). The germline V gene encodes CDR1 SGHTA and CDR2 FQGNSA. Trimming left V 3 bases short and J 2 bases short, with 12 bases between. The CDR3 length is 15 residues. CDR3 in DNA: TGTGCCAGCAGCTTTAGGGGACAAGTCACAGATACGCAGTATTTT. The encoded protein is CASSFRGQVTDTQYF.

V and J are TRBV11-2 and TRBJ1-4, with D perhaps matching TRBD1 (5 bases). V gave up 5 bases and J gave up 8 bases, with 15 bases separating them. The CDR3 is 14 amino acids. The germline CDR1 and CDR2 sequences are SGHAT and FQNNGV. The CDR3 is CASSPGGGIEKLFF. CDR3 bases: TGTGCCAGCAGCCCCGGGGGGGGGATCGAAAAACTGTTTTTT.

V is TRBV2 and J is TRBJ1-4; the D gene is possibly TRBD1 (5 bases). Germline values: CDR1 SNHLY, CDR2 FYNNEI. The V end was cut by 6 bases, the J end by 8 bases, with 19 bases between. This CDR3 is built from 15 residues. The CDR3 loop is CASRASEGVGEKLFF. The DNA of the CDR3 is TGTGCCAGCAGGGCGAGTGAAGGGGTAGGGGAAAAACTGTTTTTT.

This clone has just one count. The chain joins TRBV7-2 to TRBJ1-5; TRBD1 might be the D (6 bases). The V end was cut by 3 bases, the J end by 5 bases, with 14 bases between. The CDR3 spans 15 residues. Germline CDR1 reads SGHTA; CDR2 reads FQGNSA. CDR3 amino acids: CASSFVATGYQPQHF. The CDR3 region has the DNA TGTGCCAGCAGCTTTGTTGCGACAGGATATCAGCCCCAGCATTTT.

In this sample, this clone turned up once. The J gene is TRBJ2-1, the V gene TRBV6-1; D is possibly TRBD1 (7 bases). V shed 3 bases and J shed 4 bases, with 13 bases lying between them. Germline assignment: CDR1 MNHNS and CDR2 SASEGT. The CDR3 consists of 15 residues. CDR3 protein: CASSEAGQQYNEQFF. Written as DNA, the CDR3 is TGTGCCAGCAGTGAGGCGGGACAGCAATACAATGAGCAGTTCTTC.

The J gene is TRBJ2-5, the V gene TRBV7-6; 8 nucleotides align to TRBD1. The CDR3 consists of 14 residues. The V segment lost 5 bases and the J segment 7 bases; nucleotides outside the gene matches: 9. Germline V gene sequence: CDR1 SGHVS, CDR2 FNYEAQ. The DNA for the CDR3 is TGTGCCAGCAGCAGGGGACAGGAGGGAGGGACCCAGTACTTC. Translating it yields CASSRGQEGGTQYF.

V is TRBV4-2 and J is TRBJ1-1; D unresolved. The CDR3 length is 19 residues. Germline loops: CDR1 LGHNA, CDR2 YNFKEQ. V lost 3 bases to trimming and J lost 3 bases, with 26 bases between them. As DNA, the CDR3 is TGTGCCAGCAGCCAGCCCGAGGACTACCCCCCGACACTGTACACTGAAGCTTTCTTT. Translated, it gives CASSQPEDYPPTLYTEAFF.

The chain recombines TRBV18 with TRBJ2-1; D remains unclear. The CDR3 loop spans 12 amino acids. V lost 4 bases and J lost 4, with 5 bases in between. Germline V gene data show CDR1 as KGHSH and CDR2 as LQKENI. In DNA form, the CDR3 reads TGTGCCAGCTCACTCCAATACAATGAGCAGTTCTTC. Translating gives CASSLQYNEQFF.

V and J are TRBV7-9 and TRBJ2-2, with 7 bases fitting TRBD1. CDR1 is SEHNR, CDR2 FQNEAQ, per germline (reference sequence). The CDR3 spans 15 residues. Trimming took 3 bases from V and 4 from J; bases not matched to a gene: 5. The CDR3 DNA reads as TGTGCCAGCAGCTTGATTGGACAGGTCACCGGGGAGCTGTTTTTT. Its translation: CASSLIGQVTGELFF. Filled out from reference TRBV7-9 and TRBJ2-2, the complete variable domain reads DTGVSQNPRHKITKRGQNVTFRCDPISEHNRLYWYRQTLGQGPEFLTYFQNEAQLEKSRLLSDRFSAERPKGSFSTLEIQRTEQGDSAMYLCASSLIGQVTGELFFGEGSRLTVL.